This T cell receptor beta chain appears in the sequencing data of a study of blood T cell repertoires in COVID-19. Whole-study context: PBMCs, B-cell-depleted T cells, or T cells were the source of the cDNA or gDNA that made up the material.

Original processing methods: Amplification with reference gene primers provided the estimates of nucleated cell counts. The data were produced by immunoSEQ multiplex PCR, yet TCRdb's version contains in-frame clones alone and is incomplete. Clone size and the V and J calls come from that table; the DNA yielded D and trimming. The sample lists roughly 400,000 clones; 87% were seen once. Germline V CDR1 and CDR2: SNHLY, FYNNEI. The ends were cut back, 6 bases at V and 2 bases at J, with 8 bases in the middle. The CDR3 is 12 residues long. This receptor was obtained from a woman aged 60-70 years with COVID-19, enrolled during active disease. What was sequenced was peripheral blood. The chain links TRBV2 to TRBJ2-7; perhaps TRBD1 as D (6 bases). CDR3 nucleotide sequence: TGTGCCAGCAGCCCAGGGGCCTACGAGCAGTACTTC. This sequence encodes CASSPGAYEQYF.